The entry that follows covers one T cell receptor (beta chain) sequence. No antigen is known for it. Per germline, CDR1 LNHDA and CDR2 SQIVND (reference sequence). There are 12 residues in the CDR3. V lost 3 bases and J 11 bases, leaving 13 bases between the germline ends. The data are from a study of CD8 T cells in ankylosing spondylitis. Whole-study results and caveats: Ankylosing spondylitis blood appeared to be characterized by a TCR beta motif of under ten highly homologous variants. The authors reported significant enrichment of disease-linked clones in matched ankylosing spondylitis synovial fluid.

Each TCR beta library was made by quantitative 5'-RACE that incorporated molecular barcodes. TCRdb re-analysed the 5' RACE reads in MiXCR, keeping a single row per CDR3 protein. The sample holds 250,000 to 350,000 distinct CDR3 sequences; 6.5% to 10% are singletons and the top ten take approximately 14%. This chain connects TRBV19 to TRBJ1-1; tentatively, D is TRBD1 (5 bases). This clonotype originated in a male donor with ankylosing spondylitis. The sequenced sample consisted of blood, either unsorted or a sorted T cell fraction (not recorded which). CDR3 amino acids: CASSMSGAAAFF. DNA of the CDR3: TGTGCCAGTAGTATGAGTGGGGCGGCCGCTTTCTTT.